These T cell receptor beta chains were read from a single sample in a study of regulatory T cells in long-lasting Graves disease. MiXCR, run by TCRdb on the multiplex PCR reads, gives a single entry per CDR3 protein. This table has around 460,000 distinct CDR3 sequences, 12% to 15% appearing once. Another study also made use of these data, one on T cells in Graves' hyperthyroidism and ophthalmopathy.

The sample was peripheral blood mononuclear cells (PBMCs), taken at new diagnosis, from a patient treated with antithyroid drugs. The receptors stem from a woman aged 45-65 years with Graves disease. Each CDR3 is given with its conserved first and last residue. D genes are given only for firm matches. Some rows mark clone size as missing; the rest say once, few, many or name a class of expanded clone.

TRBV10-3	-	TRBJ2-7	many	CAIRITGAVGGEQYF	TGTGCCATCAGGATCACAGGGGCTGTAGGAGGGGAGCAGTACTTC
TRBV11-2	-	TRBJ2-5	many	CASSLHYQEAGETQYF	TGTGCCAGCAGCTTACATTACCAGGAAGCCGGGGAGACCCAGTACTTC
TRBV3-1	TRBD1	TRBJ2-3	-	CASSQRRQGGTDTQYF	TGTGCCAGCAGCCAAAGGCGACAGGGAGGCACAGATACGCAGTATTTT
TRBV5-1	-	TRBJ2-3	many	CASSLDGGTDTQYF	TGCGCCAGCAGCTTGGATGGGGGCACAGATACGCAGTATTTT
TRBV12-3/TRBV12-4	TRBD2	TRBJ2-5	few	CASSSPPGSGREETQYF	TGTGCCAGCAGTTCTCCCCCCGGGTCCGGGAGGGAGGAGACCCAGTACTTC
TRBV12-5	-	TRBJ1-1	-	CASGLGASGNTEAFF	TGTGCTAGTGGTTTGGGGGCTTCGGGGAACACTGAAGCTTTCTTT
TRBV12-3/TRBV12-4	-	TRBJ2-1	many	CASSPVEGRYNEQFF	TGTGCCAGCAGCCCCGTAGAGGGGCGATACAATGAGCAGTTCTTC
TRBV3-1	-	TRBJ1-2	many	CASSQPMRGSDGYGYTF	TGTGCCAGCAGCCAACCAATGCGGGGATCGGATGGCTATGGCTACACCTTC
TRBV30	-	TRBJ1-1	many	CAWSVGRPDAFF	TGTGCCTGGAGTGTCGGCAGGCCCGACGCTTTCTTT
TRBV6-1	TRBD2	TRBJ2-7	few	CASSETGTSGTTYEQYF	TGTGCCAGCAGTGAAACCGGGACTAGCGGGACTACCTACGAGCAGTACTTC
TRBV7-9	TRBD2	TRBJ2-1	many	CASSLGPAGEVYEQFF	TGTGCCAGCAGCTTAGGGCCAGCGGGAGAGGTATATGAGCAGTTCTTC
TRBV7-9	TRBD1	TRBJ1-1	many	CASRRTGGERNTEAFF	TGTGCCAGCAGACGAACAGGGGGCGAAAGGAACACTGAAGCTTTCTTT
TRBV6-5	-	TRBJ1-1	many	CASSYRGAQDTEAFF	TGTGCCAGCAGTTACCGGGGGGCCCAGGACACTGAAGCTTTCTTT
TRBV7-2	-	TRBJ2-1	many	CASSLRGPDYNEQFF	TGTGCCAGCAGCCTCAGGGGCCCCGACTACAATGAGCAGTTCTTC
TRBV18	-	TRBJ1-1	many	CASSPPGAPKTEAFF	TGTGCCAGCTCACCACCGGGGGCCCCGAAGACTGAAGCTTTCTTT